Listed here are 29 T cell receptor beta chains from one sample, sequenced in a study of blood T cells in healthy people across ages. The second PCR ran roughly 7 to 11 cycles with a sample-barcoded 5' primer and J-beta primers. TCRdb re-called the 5' RACE reads through MiXCR, storing one row per CDR3 protein. The sample carries over 950,000 distinct CDR3 sequences, roughly 51% recorded once. Specimen: blood. These receptors all stem from a woman aged 60-75 years in good health.

This clonotype was observed at least ten times. The chain uses TRBV12-3 or TRBV12-4 and TRBJ1-2, with D hard to call. The V gene lost 7 bases and the J gene lost 4 bases, with 13 bases spanning the gap. This CDR3 has 13 residues. CDR3 residues: CASTLSRIYGYTF. In DNA, the CDR3 is TGTGCCAGCACTCTAAGCCGGATCTATGGCTACACCTTC.

The chain has TRBV29-1 and TRBJ1-2; D is perhaps TRBD1 (6 bases). This CDR3 region has 13 residues. Germline V gene data show CDR1 as SQVTM and CDR2 as ANQGSEA. CDR3 in DNA: TGCATAGTCCGGACAGCGAGGGATTATGGCTACACCTTC. Translation: CIVRTARDYGYTF.

This clonotype was seen many times. This rearrangement joins TRBV11-2 to TRBJ2-3; 7 nucleotides match TRBD2. Germline CDR1 SGHAT, CDR2 FQNNGV. The length of the CDR3 is 16 residues. V dropped 5 bases and J dropped 6; count of bases not matched to a gene: 14. DNA of the CDR3: TGTGCCAGCAGCACGACCGGATTTGCGGGGGACGATACGCAGTATTTT. It specifies CASSTTGFAGDDTQYF.

This clonotype came up once. Germline and junction disagree at one end, which may indicate a read error. The chain employs TRBV2 and TRBJ2-5, with 7 positions matching TRBD2. The better agreement between TRBJ2-7 and the DNA end casts doubt on the J call. Germline lookup yields CDR1 SNHLY and CDR2 FYNNEI. This CDR3 has 13 amino acids. The CDR3 DNA follows: TGTGGAGGGACGTGGGACTACTCCTCCGAGCAGTACTTC. It yields the protein CGGTWDYSSEQYF.

V gene TRBV28 combines with J gene TRBJ2-7; D gene uncertain. The CDR3 has 13 amino acids. V shed 6 bases and J shed 4 bases, with 13 bases lying between them. The germline gives CDR1 MDHEN, CDR2 SYDVKM. Here the CDR3 DNA reads TGTGCCAGCAGCCCGCCCCATATTTACGAGCAGTACTTC. Residues: CASSPPHIYEQYF.

The rearrangement links TRBV11-2 to TRBJ2-4; maybe TRBD1 (6 bases). CDR3 length: 14 amino acids. Germline loops: CDR1 SGHAT, CDR2 FQNNGV. Trimming stripped 2 bases from V and 6 bases from J, with 11 bases between. The CDR3 DNA sequence: TGTGCCAGCAGCTTAATGGACAGTTCAAACATTCAGTACTTC. Protein sequence: CASSLMDSSNIQYF.

The V gene is TRBV28, the J gene TRBJ1-1, with D perhaps TRBD1 (5 bases). CDR3 length: 15 amino acids. The germline V and J ends were trimmed by 7 bases and 0 bases, with 15 bases remaining between them. Germline lookup yields CDR1 MDHEN and CDR2 SYDVKM. The CDR3 is CASTGTPRLNTEAFF. CDR3 bases: TGTGCCAGCACCGGGACCCCAAGGTTGAACACTGAAGCTTTCTTT. Full variable domain (rest looked up from reference TRBV28 and TRBJ1-1): DVKVTQSSRYLVKRTGEKVFLECVQDMDHENMFWYRQDPGLGLRLIYFSYDVKMKEKGDIPEGYSVSREKKERFSLILESASTNQTSMYLCASTGTPRLNTEAFFGQGTRLTVV.

This clonotype turned up a few times. The chain combines TRBV20-1 with TRBJ2-5, with D perhaps TRBD2 (5 bases). The CDR3 is made up of 12 amino acids. Trimming removed 6 bases at V and 0 bases at J, with 8 bases between. Germline V gene data show CDR1 as DFQATT and CDR2 as SNEGSKA (reference sequence). As DNA, the CDR3 is TGCAGTGCGGGGAGATACCAAGAGACCCAGTACTTC. This gives the protein CSAGRYQETQYF.

The chain couples TRBV20-1 to TRBJ2-5; 9 positions agree with TRBD2. The end of the DNA is better explained by TRBJ2-7, so the J call may be wrong. The CDR3 sequence is 16 residues long. Germline V gives CDR1 DFQATT, CDR2 SNEGSKA (reference sequence). The CDR3 nucleotides are TGCAGTGCGAGGGGACTAGCCGCCGTAGAGGACTACGAGCAGTACTTC. It translates to CSARGLAAVEDYEQYF.

In this sample, this clonotype turned up many times. The genes are TRBV18 and TRBJ2-7, with a tentative D call TRBD1 (5 bases). V lost 5 bases to trimming and J lost 0 bases, with 11 bases between them. The CDR3 has 14 residues. Germline CDR1 and CDR2: KGHSH and LQKENI. The CDR3 is CASSADTNSYEQYF. CDR3 coding DNA: TGTGCCAGCTCAGCGGACACTAACTCCTACGAGCAGTACTTC.

The table lists this clonotype with a few counts. This chain uses TRBV12-3 or TRBV12-4 with TRBJ2-1; D uncertain. V lost 3 bases and J lost 8, with 5 bases in between. The CDR3 is made up of 11 amino acids. In DNA form, the CDR3 reads TGTGCCAGCAGTTTCTGGGATGAGCAGTTCTTC. Translation gives CASSFWDEQFF.

The chain combines TRBV30 with TRBJ2-7; 12 nucleotides line up with TRBD2. The germline gives CDR1 GTSNPN, CDR2 SVGIG (reference sequence). The trim removed 3 bases at V and 1 base at J, leaving 7 bases unmatched. CDR3 length equals 16 residues. CDR3 sequence reads: CAWRPTSGRSSYEQYF. The DNA of the CDR3 is TGTGCCTGGAGACCCACTAGCGGGAGGTCATCCTACGAGCAGTACTTC.

The chain joins TRBV4-3 to TRBJ2-5, with no clear D. The CDR3 has 13 residues. Germline assignment: CDR1 LGHNA and CDR2 YSLEER. Trimming took 4 bases from V and 3 from J, leaving 9 bases between them. The CDR3 coding sequence is TGCGCCAGCAGCCCCATTGGGGAAGAGACCCAGTACTTC. Residues: CASSPIGEETQYF.

V and J are TRBV29-1 and TRBJ2-7, with TRBD2 identical over 11 bases. With 4 bases clipped from V and 7 bases from J, the junction kept 18 bases outside the gene matches. Germline CDR1 is SQVTM and CDR2 is ANQGSEA. The CDR3 sequence is 17 residues long. Here the CDR3 reads CSVAPGRLAGRLHEQYF. The CDR3 DNA reads TGCAGCGTTGCACCGGGGCGACTAGCGGGAAGGTTGCATGAGCAGTACTTC.

The chain recombines TRBV15 with TRBJ1-1; a weak D match, TRBD1 (6 bases). Germline CDR1 reads LNHNV; CDR2 reads YYDKDF (reference sequence). V was trimmed by 4 bases and J by 10 bases, leaving 19 bases between them. This CDR3 region has 14 residues. This CDR3 reads CATSITLSGDLAFF. As DNA, the CDR3 is TGTGCCACCAGCATTACTCTATCAGGGGATTTAGCTTTCTTT.

The chain is built from TRBV7-8 and TRBJ2-1; tentatively, D is TRBD1 (6 bases). The end of the DNA fits TRBJ2-7 better, so the J call may be wrong. Germline V lookup: CDR1 SGHVS, CDR2 FQNEAQ. The CDR3 is 16 amino acids. In nucleotides, the CDR3 is TGTGCCAGCAGCGCACGACAGGCCAGCTCCTACAATGAGCAGTACTTC. Translating gives CASSARQASSYNEQYF.

Many counts were recorded for this clonotype. V and J are TRBV24-1 and TRBJ1-2; the D is unclear. CDR3 size: 11 residues. The germline CDR1 and CDR2 sequences are KGHDR and SFDVKD. The V end was cut by 7 bases, the J end by 2 bases, with 4 bases between. CDR3 amino acids: CATRSNYGYTF. CDR3 DNA sequence: TGTGCCACCAGATCGAACTATGGCTACACCTTC.

V usage is TRBV25-1 and J usage is TRBJ2-4; D is unclear. The DNA end is more similar to TRBJ2-7, so the J call may be wrong. Germline CDR1 is MGHDK and CDR2 is SYGVNS. The CDR3 contains 13 residues. DNA for the CDR3: TGTGCCAGCAGTGGGCCCTTGGGCTACGAGCAGTACTTC. Translated: CASSGPLGYEQYF.

This clonotype has a handful of counts. This chain joins TRBV27 and TRBJ1-2, with a possible D match to TRBD1 (5 bases). CDR3 length equals 15 residues. Germline-derived CDR1 and CDR2 are MNHEY and SMNVEV (reference sequence). The V gene lost 3 bases and the J gene lost 5 bases, with 16 bases spanning the gap. This CDR3 is CASSFSPGWGYGYTF. The CDR3 DNA is TGTGCCAGCAGTTTTTCCCCCGGTTGGGGGTATGGCTACACCTTC.

This chain connects TRBV12-3 or TRBV12-4 to TRBJ2-7, with no clear D. This CDR3 is built from 12 residues. Trimming cost V 2 bases and J 6 bases, with 8 bases left between them. The CDR3 DNA reads TGTGCCAGCAGTTTAACATACGGCGAGCAGTACTTC. Translated, it gives CASSLTYGEQYF.

The V call is TRBV12-3 or TRBV12-4, the J call TRBJ2-6; maybe TRBD2 (5 bases). V was pared by 8 bases and J by 1 base, with 15 bases between. The CDR3 has 16 amino acids. The CDR3 DNA reads TGTGCCAGCGGTACGGGATTCAGATCTGGGGCCAACGTCCTGACTTTC. It is translated as CASGTGFRSGANVLTF.

The V gene is TRBV6-5, the J gene TRBJ2-1; 7 bases fit TRBD2. The CDR3 contains 15 residues. J lost 5 bases, V lost 4 bases, and 8 bases had no gene match. Germline CDR1 reads MNHEY; CDR2 reads SVGAGI. This CDR3 reads CASSFGLAENNEQFF. CDR3 coding DNA: TGTGCCAGCAGTTTCGGTCTAGCGGAAAACAATGAGCAGTTCTTC.

This clonotype was seen more than once but under ten times. The V and J genes are TRBV7-2 and TRBJ2-5; D not resolved. CDR3 length equals 13 residues. Germline V gene sequence: CDR1 SGHTA, CDR2 FQGNSA. Trimming shortened V by 2 bases and J by 3 bases, and 7 bases separated the two germline ends. The CDR3 loop reads CASSLNSKETQYF. CDR3 sequence (DNA): TGTGCCAGCAGCTTAAACAGCAAAGAGACCCAGTACTTC.

This clonotype was detected a few times. This chain links TRBV7-2 with TRBJ2-7, with D possibly being TRBD1 or TRBD2 (5 bases each). The CDR3 spans 14 residues. Germline V gene sequence: CDR1 SGHTA, CDR2 FQGNSA. V lost 6 bases, J lost 2 bases, and 14 bases lay in between. The CDR3 DNA follows: TGTGCCAGCAGTGAACGGGGCCTTACCTACGAGCAGTACTTC. Its protein is CASSERGLTYEQYF.

The chain carries TRBV7-3 and TRBJ2-5; possibly TRBD1 or TRBD2 for D (5 bases each). CDR3 length: 15 amino acids. The V gene lost 0 bases and the J gene lost 5 bases, with 13 bases spanning the gap. Germline V gene lookup returns CDR1 SGHTA and CDR2 FQGTGA. CDR3 region: CASSLTPIGTETQYF. DNA of the CDR3: TGTGCCAGCAGCTTAACGCCGATAGGGACGGAGACCCAGTACTTC.

This clonotype was recorded once. V gene TRBV5-5 combines with J gene TRBJ1-6; D is unclear. Trimming stripped 2 bases from V and 7 bases from J, with 16 bases between. The CDR3 is 16 amino acids. CDR1 is SGHKS, CDR2 YYEKEE, per germline (reference sequence). The CDR3 DNA follows: TGTGCCAGCAGCTTAGAGGGCCCTCGGAGGAATTCACCCCTCCACTTT. The encoded protein is CASSLEGPRRNSPLHF. Combining the CDR3 with reference TRBV5-5 and TRBJ1-6 gives the whole variable domain DAGVTQSPTHLIKTRGQQVTLRCSPISGHKSVSWYQQVLGQGPQFIFQYYEKEERGRGNFPDRFSARQFPNYSSELNVNALLLGDSALYLCASSLEGPRRNSPLHFGNGTRLTVT.

This chain links TRBV28 with TRBJ2-1; D possibly uses TRBD1 or TRBD2 (6 bases each). Trimming shortened V by 6 bases and J by 5 bases, and 17 bases separated the two germline ends. The CDR3 spans 15 residues. The germline V gene has CDR1 MDHEN and CDR2 SYDVKM. The CDR3 DNA is TGTGCCAGCAGCCTCCGGGGGCGAGGTAACAATGAGCAGTTCTTC. It is translated as CASSLRGRGNNEQFF.

This clonotype was counted between two and nine times. V and J are TRBV2 and TRBJ2-1; no reliable D call. Trimming stripped 6 bases from V and 5 bases from J, with 5 bases between. Germline CDR1 is SNHLY and CDR2 is FYNNEI. There are 11 residues in the CDR3. CDR3 DNA sequence: TGTGCCAGCAGAGGGCACAATGAGCAGTTCTTC. Amino acids: CASRGHNEQFF.

Remarks on this clonotype: A much bigger clone sits one base away, suggesting this may be a read error. J is TRBJ2-1 and V is TRBV7-2, with D hard to call. This CDR3 comprises 13 residues. Germline V gives CDR1 SGHTA, CDR2 FQGNSA. Trimming shortened V by 1 base and J by 7 bases, and 8 bases separated the two germline ends. The CDR3 protein is CASSLEAGNEQFF. Written as DNA, the CDR3 is TGTGCCAGCAGCTTAGAGGCCGGGAATGAGCAGTTCTTC.